What follows is one T cell receptor beta chain and its context. Antigen specificity is unknown. The data are from a study of blood T cells in healthy people across ages. Overall study context: Through template switching, about one barcoded beta molecule was captured per two T cells, as measured in model experiments. The study's findings and limits: Correlation between TCR beta diversity and naive T cell percentage was strong. Bulk PBMC profiling left naive and antigen-experienced comparisons inconclusive.

The CDR3 has 14 amino acids. The germline gives CDR1 MRHNA, CDR2 SNTAGT. A second roughly 6 to 11 cycle PCR used barcoded and J-beta primers. TCRdb recomputed calls from the 5' RACE reads with MiXCR, one row per CDR3 protein. The data hold about 1.4 million distinct CDR3 sequences, with roughly 60% observed a single time. Sample: blood. The TCR originated in a man aged 18-30 years in good health. V is TRBV6-4 and J is TRBJ2-7, with 12 bases identical to TRBD2. The DNA end favors TRBJ2-5, so the J call may be wrong. The CDR3: CASSRTSGEATQYF. The CDR3 DNA sequence: TGTGCCAGCAGCAGGACTAGCGGGGAGGCGACCCAGTACTTC.